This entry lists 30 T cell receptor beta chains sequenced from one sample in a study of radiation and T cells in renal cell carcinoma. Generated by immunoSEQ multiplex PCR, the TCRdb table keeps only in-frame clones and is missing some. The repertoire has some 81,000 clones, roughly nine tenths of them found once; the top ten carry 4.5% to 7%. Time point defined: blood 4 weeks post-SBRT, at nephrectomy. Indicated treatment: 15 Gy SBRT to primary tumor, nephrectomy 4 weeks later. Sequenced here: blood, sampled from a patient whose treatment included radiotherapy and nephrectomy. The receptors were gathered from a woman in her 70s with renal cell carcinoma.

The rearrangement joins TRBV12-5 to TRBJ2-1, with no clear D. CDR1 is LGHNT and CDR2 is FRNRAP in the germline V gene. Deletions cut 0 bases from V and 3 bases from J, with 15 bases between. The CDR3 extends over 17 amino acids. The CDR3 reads CASGLVTGGRGYNEQFF. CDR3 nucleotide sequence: TGTGCTAGTGGTTTGGTAACCGGTGGTAGAGGCTACAATGAGCAGTTCTTC.

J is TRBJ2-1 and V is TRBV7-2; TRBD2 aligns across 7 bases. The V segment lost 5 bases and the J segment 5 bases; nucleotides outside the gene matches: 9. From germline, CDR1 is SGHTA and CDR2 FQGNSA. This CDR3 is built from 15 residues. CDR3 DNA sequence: TGTGCCAGCAGCGACGGACTAGTCAGCCACAATGAGCAGTTCTTC. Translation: CASSDGLVSHNEQFF.

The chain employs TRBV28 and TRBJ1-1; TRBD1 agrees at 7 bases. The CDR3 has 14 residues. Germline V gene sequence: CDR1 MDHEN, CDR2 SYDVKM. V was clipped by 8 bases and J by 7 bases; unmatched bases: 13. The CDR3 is CASSRQGKVLEAFF. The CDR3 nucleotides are TGTGCCAGCTCGAGACAGGGCAAAGTTCTTGAAGCTTTCTTT.

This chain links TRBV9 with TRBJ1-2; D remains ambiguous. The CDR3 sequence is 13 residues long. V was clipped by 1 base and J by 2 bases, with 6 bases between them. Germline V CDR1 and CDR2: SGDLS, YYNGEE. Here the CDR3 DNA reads TGTGCCAGCAGCGTAAGCGCAAACTATGGCTACACCTTC. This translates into CASSVSANYGYTF.

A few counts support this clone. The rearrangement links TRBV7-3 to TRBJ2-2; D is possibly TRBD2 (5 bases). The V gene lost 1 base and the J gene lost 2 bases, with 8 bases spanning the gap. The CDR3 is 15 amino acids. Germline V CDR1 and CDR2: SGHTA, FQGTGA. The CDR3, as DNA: TGTGCCAGCAGCTTAAAAGCGGATAACACCGGGGAGCTGTTTTTT. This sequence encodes CASSLKADNTGELFF.

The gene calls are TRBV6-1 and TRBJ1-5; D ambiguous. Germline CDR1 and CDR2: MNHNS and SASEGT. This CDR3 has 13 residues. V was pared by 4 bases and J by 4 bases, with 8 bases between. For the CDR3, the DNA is TGTGCCAGCAGTGTTTCACCGAATCAGCCCCAGCATTTT. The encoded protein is CASSVSPNQPQHF.

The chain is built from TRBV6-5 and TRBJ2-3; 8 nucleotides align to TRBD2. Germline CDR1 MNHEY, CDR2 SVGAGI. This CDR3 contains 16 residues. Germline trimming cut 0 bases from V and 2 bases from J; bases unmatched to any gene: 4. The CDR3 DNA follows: TGTGCCAGCAGTTACTCCGGCGGGGGGCTCACAGATACGCAGTATTTT. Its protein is CASSYSGGGLTDTQYF.

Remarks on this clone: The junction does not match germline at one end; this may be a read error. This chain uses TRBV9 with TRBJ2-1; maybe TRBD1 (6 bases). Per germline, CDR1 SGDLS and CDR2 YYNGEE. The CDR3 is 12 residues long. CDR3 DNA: TGTGCCAGCAGCCCCCGGGACAAACCTGGTATCTTC. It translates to CASSPRDKPGIF.

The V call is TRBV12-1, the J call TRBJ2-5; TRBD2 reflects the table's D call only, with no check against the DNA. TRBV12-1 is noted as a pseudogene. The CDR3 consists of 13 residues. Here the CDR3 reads CASSFNSSETQYF. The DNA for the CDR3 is TGTGCCAGCAGCTTTAATTCTTCAGAGACCCAGTACTTC.

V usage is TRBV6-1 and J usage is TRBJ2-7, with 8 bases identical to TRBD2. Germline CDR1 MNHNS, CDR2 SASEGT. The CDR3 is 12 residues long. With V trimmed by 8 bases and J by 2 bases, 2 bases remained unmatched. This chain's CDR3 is CASRGGTYEQYF. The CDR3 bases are TGTGCCAGCCGGGGGGGGACCTACGAGCAGTACTTC.

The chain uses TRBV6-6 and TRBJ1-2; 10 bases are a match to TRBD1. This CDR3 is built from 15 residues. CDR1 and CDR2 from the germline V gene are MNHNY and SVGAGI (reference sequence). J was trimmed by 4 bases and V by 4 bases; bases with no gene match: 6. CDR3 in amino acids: CASSSPGQGSYGYTF. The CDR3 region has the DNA TGTGCCAGCAGTTCACCGGGACAGGGGTCCTATGGCTACACCTTC.

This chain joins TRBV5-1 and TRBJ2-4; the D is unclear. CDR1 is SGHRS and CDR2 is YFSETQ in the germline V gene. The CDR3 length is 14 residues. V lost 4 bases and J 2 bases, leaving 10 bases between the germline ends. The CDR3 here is CASSLRVTKNIQYF. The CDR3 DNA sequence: TGCGCCAGCAGCCTAAGGGTTACCAAAAACATTCAGTACTTC.

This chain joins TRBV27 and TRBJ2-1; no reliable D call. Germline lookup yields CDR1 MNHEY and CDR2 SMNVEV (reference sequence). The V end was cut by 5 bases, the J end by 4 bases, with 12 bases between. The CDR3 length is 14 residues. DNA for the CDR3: TGTGCCAGCAGTCCTAACGGGTTTTACAATGAGCAGTTCTTC. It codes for CASSPNGFYNEQFF.

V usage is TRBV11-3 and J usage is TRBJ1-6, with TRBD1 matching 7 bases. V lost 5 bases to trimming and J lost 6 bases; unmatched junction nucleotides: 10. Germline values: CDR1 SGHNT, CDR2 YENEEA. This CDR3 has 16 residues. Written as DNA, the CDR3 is TGTGCCAGCAGCGGGGGAACAGGGGATCTTAATTCACCCCTCCACTTT. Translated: CASSGGTGDLNSPLHF.

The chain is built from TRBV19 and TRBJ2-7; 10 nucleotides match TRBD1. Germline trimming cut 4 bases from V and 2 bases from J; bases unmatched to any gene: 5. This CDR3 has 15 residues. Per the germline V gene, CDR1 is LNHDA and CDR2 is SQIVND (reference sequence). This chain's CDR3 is CASSTTGTGAYEQYF. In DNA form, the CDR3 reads TGTGCCAGTAGTACAACCGGGACAGGGGCCTACGAGCAGTACTTC.

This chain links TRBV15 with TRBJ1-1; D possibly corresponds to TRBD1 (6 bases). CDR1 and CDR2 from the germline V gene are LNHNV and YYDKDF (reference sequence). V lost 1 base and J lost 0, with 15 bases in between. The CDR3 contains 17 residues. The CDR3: CATSRGGTGLVNTEAFF. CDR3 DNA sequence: TGTGCCACCAGCAGAGGAGGAACAGGGTTAGTGAACACTGAAGCTTTCTTT.

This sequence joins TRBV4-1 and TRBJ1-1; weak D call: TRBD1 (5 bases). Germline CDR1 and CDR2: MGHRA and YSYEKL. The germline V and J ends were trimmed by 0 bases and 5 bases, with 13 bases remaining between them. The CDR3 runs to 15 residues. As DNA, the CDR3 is TGCGCCAGCAGCCAAGAAGGGACGGGATGGACTGAAGCTTTCTTT. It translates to CASSQEGTGWTEAFF.

The CDR3 sequence is CASSLEPGHGAEAFF. The DNA of the CDR3 is TGCGCCAGCAGCTTGGAACCGGGCCATGGCGCTGAAGCTTTCTTT. V usage is TRBV5-1 and J usage is TRBJ1-1, with D uncertain. The CDR3 sequence is 15 residues long. CDR1 and CDR2 from the germline V gene are SGHRS and YFSETQ. The ends were cut back, 0 bases at V and 6 bases at J, with 15 bases in the middle. Drawing the rest from reference TRBV5-1 and TRBJ1-1, the complete variable domain is KAGVTQTPRYLIKTRGQQVTLSCSPISGHRSVSWYQQTPGQGLQFLFEYFSETQRNKGNFPGRFSGRQFSNSRSEMNVSTLELGDSALYLCASSLEPGHGAEAFFGQGTRLTVV.

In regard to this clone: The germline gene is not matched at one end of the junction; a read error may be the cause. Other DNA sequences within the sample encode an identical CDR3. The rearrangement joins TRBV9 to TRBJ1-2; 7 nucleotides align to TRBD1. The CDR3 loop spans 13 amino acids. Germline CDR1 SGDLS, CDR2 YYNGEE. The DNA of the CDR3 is TGTGCCAGTAGCGTAGCTAAGGGGGCTGGCTACACCTTC. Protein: CASSVAKGAGYTF.

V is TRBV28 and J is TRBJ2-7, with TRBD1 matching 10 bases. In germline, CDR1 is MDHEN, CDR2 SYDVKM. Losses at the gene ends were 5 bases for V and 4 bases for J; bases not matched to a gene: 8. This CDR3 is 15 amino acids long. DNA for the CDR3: TGTGCCAGCAGTCTTCCGGGACAGGGGTTATACGAGCAGTACTTC. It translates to CASSLPGQGLYEQYF.

The CDR3 protein is CASSTPMAGSAEAFF. CDR3 bases: TGTGCCAGCAGTACCCCGATGGCAGGGTCGGCTGAAGCTTTCTTT. The rearrangement links TRBV6-6 to TRBJ1-1; D might be TRBD1 (5 bases). The CDR3 contains 15 residues. V was cut by 5 bases and J by 6 bases, with 19 bases left in between. Germline lookup yields CDR1 MNHNY and CDR2 SVGAGI (reference sequence).

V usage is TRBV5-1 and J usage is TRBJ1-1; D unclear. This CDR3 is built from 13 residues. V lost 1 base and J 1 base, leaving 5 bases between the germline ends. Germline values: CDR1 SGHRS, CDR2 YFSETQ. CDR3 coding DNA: TGCGCCAGCAGCTTGTACTGGAACACTGAAGCTTTCTTT. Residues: CASSLYWNTEAFF.

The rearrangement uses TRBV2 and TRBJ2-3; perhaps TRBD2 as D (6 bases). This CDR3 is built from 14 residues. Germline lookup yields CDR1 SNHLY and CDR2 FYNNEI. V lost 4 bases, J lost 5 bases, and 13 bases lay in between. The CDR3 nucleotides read TGTGCCAGCAGTGGGGAGGACCCGGGAGATACGCAGTATTTT. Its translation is CASSGEDPGDTQYF.

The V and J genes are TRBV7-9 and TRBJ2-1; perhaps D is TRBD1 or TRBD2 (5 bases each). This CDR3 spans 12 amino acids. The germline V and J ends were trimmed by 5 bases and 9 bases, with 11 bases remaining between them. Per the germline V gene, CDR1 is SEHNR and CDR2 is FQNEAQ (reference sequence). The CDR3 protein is CASSAGTTEQFF. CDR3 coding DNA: TGTGCCAGCAGCGCCGGGACCACTGAGCAGTTCTTC.

The chain's CDR3 is CAWSRGAPAAEAFF. DNA for the CDR3: TGTGCCTGGAGCAGGGGGGCTCCTGCCGCTGAAGCTTTCTTT. The chain joins TRBV30 to TRBJ1-1; 7 bases are shared with TRBD1. The CDR3 length is 14 residues. CDR1 is GTSNPN, CDR2 SVGIG, per germline (reference sequence). J lost 6 bases, V lost 3 bases, and 10 bases had no gene match.

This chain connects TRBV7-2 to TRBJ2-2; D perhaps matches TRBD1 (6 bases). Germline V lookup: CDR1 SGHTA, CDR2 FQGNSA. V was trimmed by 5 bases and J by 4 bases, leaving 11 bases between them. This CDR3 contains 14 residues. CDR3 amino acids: CASSPNRATGELFF. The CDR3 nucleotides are TGTGCCAGCAGCCCGAACAGGGCCACCGGGGAGCTGTTTTTT.

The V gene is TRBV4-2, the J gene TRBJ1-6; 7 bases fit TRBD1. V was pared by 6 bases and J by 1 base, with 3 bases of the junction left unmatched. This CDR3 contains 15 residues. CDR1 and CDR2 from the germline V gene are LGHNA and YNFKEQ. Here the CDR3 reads CASRPTGSYNSPLHF. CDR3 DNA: TGTGCCAGCAGACCGACAGGGTCCTATAATTCACCCCTCCACTTT.

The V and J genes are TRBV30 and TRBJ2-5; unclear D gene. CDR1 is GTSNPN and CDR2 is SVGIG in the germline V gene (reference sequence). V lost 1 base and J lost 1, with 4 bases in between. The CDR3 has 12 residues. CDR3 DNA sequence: TGTGCCTGGAGTGAGGTCCAAGAGACCCAGTACTTC. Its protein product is CAWSEVQETQYF.

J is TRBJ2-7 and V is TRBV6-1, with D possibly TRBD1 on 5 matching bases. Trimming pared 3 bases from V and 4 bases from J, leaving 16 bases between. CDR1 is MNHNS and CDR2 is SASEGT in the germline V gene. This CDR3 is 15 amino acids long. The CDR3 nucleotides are TGTGCCAGCAGTGATGGGGTGGGGCCTAAATACGAGCAGTACTTC. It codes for CASSDGVGPKYEQYF.

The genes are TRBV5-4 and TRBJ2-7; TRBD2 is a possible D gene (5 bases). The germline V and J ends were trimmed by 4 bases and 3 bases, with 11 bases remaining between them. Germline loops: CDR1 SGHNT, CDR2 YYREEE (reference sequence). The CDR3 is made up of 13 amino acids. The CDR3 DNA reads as TGTGCCAGCAGCCCGGCACGGGGCTACGAGCAGTACTTC. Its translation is CASSPARGYEQYF.